The present TCR beta chain was sequenced within a study of T cells in Graves' hyperthyroidism and ophthalmopathy. Whole-study findings and limits: Most expanded thyroid clonotypes above 0.001 recurred in blood.

Trimming shortened V by 2 bases and J by 3 bases, and 8 bases separated the two germline ends. The CDR3 is 14 residues long. Germline-derived CDR1 and CDR2 are LGHDT and YNNKEL (reference sequence). The study included ophthalmopathy patients with Clinical Activity Score at least 3, NOSPECS grade at least 4 and duration under 3 months. PBMCs were obtained from approximately 9.2 ml fresh peripheral blood. The sample holds many counts of this clonotype. Its matching antigen is unknown. Amplified TCR beta CDR3 regions came from RNA transcripts. The TCR CDR3 was amplified in a first-round RT-PCR using the HTBI primer set. Each CDR3 protein gets one entry after TCRdb re-called the multiplex PCR reads with MiXCR. The sample includes approximately 620,000 distinct CDR3 sequences, approximately 15% of them seen just once.

Input material: blood. The chain is built from TRBV3-1 and TRBJ2-1, with TRBD1 as a possible D gene (5 bases). This receptor was obtained from a woman in her thirties or forties with Graves' ophthalmopathy. CDR3 DNA sequence: TGTGCCAGCAGCCAAAGCAGGGTCTACAATGAGCAGTTCTTC. Protein product: CASSQSRVYNEQFF.